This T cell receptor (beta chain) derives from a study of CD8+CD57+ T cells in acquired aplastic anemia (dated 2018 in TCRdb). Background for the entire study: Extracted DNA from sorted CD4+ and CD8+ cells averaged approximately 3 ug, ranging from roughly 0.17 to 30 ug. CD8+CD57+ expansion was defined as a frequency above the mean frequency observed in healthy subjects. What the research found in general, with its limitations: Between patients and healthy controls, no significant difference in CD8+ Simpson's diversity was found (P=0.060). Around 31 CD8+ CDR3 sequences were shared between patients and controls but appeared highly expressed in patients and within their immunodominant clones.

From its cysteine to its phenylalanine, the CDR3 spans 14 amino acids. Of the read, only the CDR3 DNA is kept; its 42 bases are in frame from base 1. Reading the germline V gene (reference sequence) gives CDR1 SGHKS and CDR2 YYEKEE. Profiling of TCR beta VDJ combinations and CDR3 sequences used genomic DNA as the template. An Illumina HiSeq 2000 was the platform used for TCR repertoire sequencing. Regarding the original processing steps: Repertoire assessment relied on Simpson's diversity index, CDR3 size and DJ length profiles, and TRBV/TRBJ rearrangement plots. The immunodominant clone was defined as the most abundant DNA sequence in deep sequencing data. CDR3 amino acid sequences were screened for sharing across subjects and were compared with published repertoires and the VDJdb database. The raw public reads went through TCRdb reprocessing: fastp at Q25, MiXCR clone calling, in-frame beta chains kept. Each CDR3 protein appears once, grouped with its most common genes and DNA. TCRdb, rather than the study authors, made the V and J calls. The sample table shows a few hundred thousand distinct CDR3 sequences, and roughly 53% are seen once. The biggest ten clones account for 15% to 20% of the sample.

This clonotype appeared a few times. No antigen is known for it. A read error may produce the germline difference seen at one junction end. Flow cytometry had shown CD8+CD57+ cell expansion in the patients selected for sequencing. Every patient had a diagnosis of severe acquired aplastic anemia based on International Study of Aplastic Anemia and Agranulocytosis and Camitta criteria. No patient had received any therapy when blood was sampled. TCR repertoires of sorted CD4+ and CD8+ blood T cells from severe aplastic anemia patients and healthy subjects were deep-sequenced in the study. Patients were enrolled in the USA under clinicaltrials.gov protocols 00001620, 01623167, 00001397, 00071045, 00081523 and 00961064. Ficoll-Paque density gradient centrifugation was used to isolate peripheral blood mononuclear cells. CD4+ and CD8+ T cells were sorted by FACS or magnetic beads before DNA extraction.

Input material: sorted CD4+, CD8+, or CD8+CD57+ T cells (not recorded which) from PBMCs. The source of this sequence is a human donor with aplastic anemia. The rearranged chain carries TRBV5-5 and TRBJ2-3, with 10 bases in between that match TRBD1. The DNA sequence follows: TGCGCCAGCTCCGAGGGACAGGGGACAGATACGCAGTATTTT. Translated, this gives CASSEGQGTDTQYF.